The text below deals with one T cell receptor (beta chain). Its antigen is still unknown. With 2 bases removed from V and 4 bases from J, the gap between germline ends came to 14 bases. The germline CDR1 and CDR2 sequences are KGHSH and LQKENI. CDR3 size: 15 residues. The cDNA 3' end received a ligated oligonucleotide with a UMI. The first PCR ran 3 to 5 cycles with an equimolar RC1.1 and RC1.2 beta primer mix. TCRdb re-called the UMI-ligation and nested PCR reads with MiXCR, one entry per CDR3 protein. The sample holds tens of thousands of distinct CDR3 sequences, 9% to 15% seen once. The sample is drawn from a study of quantifying T cell responses using KT2 cells. Across the whole study: Reverse transcription used primers in the TCR alpha and beta constant regions.

The sample is PBMC spiked with counted cells of clone KT2. Different KT2-to-PBMC ratios were created with a constant PBMC count. Study-level points and caveats: Very high KT2 spike-in numbers caused saturation in KT2 sequence detection.

This receptor was identified in a human donor. Source material: PBMCs spiked with cells of the T cell clone KT2. The chain combines TRBV18 with TRBJ1-2; a weak D match, TRBD1 (6 bases). The CDR3 coding sequence is TGTGCCAGCTCACCAACAGGACAGCCCACCTATGGCTACACCTTC. Translated: CASSPTGQPTYGYTF.